This T cell receptor (beta chain) was found in a study of CD8+ T cells in alopecia areata. About the study: Spontaneously alopecic C3H/HeJ graft donors, about 6-13 months old, gave skin to roughly 7-11-week-old female C3H/HeJ mice.

This CDR3 spans 14 amino acids. In germline, CDR1 is NSHNY, CDR2 SYGAGN. The ends were cut back, 0 bases at V and 1 base at J, with 8 bases in the middle. Concerning this clone: Its specificity is unknown. These gene names are mouse names. From the germline J gene comes the end of the CDR3, since the read stops 4 residues before it.

After isolation, RNA underwent reverse transcription to generate cDNA as the sequencing template. Some clones are missing from TCRdb's copy, which holds only in-frame ones; the method was immunoSEQ multiplex PCR. The sample is made up of roughly 260,000 clones, none counted only once. Study outcomes and limitations: Lesional scalp exceeded normal scalp in clonality, especially in alopecia totalis/universalis. Mice showed clearer TCR sharing than patients did, a gap that was possibly HLA-related.

Cutaneous lymph nodes were pooled and cells sorted by CD4, CD8alpha, NKG2D, NKG2ACE and more. This receptor was taken from a C3H/HeJ mouse with alopecia areata. The strain's MHC haplotype is H2-k. The sample taken for sequencing was CD4+ T cells sorted from a lymph node. The V and J genes are TRBV13-1 and TRBJ2-7; a possible D gene is TRBD1 (5 bases). CDR3 in amino acids: CASSDADSSYEQYF. The part of the CDR3 DNA that was read is TGTGCCAGCAGTGATGCCGACAGTTCCTAT.